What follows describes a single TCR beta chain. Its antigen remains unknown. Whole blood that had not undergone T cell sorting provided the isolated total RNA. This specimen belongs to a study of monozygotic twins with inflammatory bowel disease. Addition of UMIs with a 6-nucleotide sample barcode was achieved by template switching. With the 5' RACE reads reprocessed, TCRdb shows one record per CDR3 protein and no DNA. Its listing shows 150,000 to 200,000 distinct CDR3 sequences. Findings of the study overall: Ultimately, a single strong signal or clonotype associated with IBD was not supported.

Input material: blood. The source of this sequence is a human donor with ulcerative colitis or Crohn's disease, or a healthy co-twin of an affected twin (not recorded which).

Here the CDR3 reads CASKQRESVDTQYF. The chain is built from TRBV2 and TRBJ2-3; TCRdb's D call, TRBD2, is unchecked because there is no DNA. The CDR3 sequence is 14 residues long. Germline CDR1 SNHLY, CDR2 FYNNEI.